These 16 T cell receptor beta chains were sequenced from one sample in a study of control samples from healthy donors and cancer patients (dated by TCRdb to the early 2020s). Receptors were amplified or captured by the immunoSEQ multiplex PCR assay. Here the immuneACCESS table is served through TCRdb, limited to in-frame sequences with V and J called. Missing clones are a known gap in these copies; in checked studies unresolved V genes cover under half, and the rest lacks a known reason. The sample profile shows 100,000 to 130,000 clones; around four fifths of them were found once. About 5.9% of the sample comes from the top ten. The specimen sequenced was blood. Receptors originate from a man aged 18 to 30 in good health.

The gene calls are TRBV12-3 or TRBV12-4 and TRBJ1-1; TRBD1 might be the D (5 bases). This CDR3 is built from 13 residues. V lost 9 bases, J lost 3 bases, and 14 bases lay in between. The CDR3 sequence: CASQAQGYTEAFF. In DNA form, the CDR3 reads TGTGCCAGTCAAGCGCAGGGATACACTGAAGCTTTCTTT.

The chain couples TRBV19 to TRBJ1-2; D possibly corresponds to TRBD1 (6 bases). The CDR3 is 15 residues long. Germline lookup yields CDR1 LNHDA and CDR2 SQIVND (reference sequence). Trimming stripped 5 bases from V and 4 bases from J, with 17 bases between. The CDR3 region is CASSAPGQGSYGYTF. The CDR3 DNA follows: TGTGCCAGTAGTGCGCCGGGACAAGGCTCCTATGGCTACACCTTC.

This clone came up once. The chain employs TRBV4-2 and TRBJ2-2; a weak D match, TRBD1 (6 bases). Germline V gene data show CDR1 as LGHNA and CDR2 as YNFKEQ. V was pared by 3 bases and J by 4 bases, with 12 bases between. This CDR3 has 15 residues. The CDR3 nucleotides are TGTGCCAGCAGCCAGGGCACAGGGCCCACCGGGGAGCTGTTTTTT. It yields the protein CASSQGTGPTGELFF.

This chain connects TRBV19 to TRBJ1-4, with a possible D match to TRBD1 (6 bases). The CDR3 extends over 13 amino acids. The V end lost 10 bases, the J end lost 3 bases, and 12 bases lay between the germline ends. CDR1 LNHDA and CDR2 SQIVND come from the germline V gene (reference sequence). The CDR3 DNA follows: TGTGCCACCGGGGGGCTCGCTAATGAAAAACTGTTTTTT. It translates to CATGGLANEKLFF. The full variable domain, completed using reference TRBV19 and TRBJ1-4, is DGGITQSPKYLFRKEGQNVTLSCEQNLNHDAMYWYRQDPGQGLRLIYYSQIVNDFQKGDIAEGYSVSREKKESFPLTVTSAQKNPTAFYLCATGGLANEKLFFGSGTQLSVL.

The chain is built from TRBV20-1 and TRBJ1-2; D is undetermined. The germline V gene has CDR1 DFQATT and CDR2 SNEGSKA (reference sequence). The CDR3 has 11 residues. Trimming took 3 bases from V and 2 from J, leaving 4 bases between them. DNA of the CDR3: TGCAGTGCTAGGGACAACTATGGCTACACCTTC. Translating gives CSARDNYGYTF.

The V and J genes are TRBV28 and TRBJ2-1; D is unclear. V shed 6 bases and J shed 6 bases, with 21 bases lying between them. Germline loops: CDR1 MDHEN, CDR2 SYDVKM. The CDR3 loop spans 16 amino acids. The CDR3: CASRRLRSSTGNEQFF. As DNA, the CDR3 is TGTGCCAGCAGACGTCTTAGGTCCTCCACCGGCAATGAGCAGTTCTTC. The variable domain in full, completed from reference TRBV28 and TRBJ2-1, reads DVKVTQSSRYLVKRTGEKVFLECVQDMDHENMFWYRQDPGLGLRLIYFSYDVKMKEKGDIPEGYSVSREKKERFSLILESASTNQTSMYLCASRRLRSSTGNEQFFGPGTRLTVL.

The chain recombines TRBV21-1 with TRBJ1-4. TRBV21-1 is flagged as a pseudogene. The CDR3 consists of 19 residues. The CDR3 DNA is TGTGCCAGCAGCCCCCGGGGGGACAGAAGAACTGCAACTAATGAAAAACTGTTTTTT. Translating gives CASSPRGDRRTATNEKLFF.

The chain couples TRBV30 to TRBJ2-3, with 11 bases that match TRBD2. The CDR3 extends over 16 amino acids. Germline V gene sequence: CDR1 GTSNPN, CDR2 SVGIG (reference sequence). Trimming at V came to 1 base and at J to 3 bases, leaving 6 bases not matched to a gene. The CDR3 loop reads CAWSEASGGWTDTQYF. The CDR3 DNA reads TGTGCCTGGAGTGAGGCTAGCGGGGGGTGGACAGATACGCAGTATTTT.

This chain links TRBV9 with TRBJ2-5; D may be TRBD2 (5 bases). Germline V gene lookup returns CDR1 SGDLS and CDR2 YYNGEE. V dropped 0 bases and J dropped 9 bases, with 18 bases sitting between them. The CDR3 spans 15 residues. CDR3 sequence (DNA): TGTGCCAGCAGCGTAGGGACCACATTGGACGGGGCCCAGTACTTC. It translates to CASSVGTTLDGAQYF.

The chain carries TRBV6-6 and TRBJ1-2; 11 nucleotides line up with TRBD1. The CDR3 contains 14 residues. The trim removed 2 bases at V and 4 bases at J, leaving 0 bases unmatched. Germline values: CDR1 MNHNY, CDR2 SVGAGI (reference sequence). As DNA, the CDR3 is TGTGCCAGCAGTTACGGGACAGGGGGCTATGGCTACACCTTC. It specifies CASSYGTGGYGYTF.

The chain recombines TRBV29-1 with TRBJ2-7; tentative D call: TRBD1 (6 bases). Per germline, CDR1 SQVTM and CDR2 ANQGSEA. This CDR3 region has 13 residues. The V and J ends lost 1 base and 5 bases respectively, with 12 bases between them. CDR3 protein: CSVEVPGVHEQYV. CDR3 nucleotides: TGCAGCGTTGAAGTCCCAGGGGTCCACGAGCAGTACGTC.

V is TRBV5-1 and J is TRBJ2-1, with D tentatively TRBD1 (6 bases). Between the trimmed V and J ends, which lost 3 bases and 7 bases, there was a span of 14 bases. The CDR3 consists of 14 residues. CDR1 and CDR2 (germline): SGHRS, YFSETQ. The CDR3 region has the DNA TGCGCCAGCAGCTCGGGCAGGGGTATGAATGAGCAGTTCTTC. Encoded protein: CASSSGRGMNEQFF.

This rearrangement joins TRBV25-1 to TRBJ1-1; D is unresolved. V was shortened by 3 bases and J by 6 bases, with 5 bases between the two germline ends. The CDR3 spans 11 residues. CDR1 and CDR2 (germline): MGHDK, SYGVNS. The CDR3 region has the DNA TGTGCCAGCAGTGACTCTGCTGAAGCTTTCTTT. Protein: CASSDSAEAFF.

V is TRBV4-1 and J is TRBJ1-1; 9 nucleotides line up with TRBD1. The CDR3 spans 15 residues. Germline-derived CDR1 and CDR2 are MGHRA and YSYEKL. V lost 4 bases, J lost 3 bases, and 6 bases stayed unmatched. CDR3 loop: CASSREGQGYTEAFF. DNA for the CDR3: TGCGCCAGCAGCCGCGAGGGACAGGGATACACTGAAGCTTTCTTT.

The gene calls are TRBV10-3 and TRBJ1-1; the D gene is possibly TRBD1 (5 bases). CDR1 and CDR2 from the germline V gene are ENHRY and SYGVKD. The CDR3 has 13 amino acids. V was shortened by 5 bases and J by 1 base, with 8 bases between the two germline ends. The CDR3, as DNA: TGTGCCATCAGTTTTGACAGGAACACTGAAGCTTTCTTT. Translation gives CAISFDRNTEAFF.

The chain's CDR3 is CASSLGQRSNYGYTF. In DNA, the CDR3 is TGCGCCAGCAGCCTGGGCCAGCGCTCTAACTATGGCTACACCTTC. This chain joins TRBV4-3 and TRBJ1-2; no reliable D call. Deletions cut 4 bases from V and 0 bases from J, with 12 bases between. Germline V lookup: CDR1 LGHNA, CDR2 YSLEER. CDR3 length: 15 amino acids.